The 12 T cell receptor beta chains reported below all come from one sample, sequenced in a study of chemoradiotherapy in HPV16-positive cancers (dated by TCRdb to between 2021 and 2024). The library was generated by the immunoSEQ multiplex PCR assay. TCRdb re-hosts the immuneACCESS table, in-frame sequences only. Its copies lack some clones; in the studies checked, an unresolved V gene accounts for under half of them, and the cause for the rest is not known. A total of over 2,000 clones appear in this sample, 70% to 90% of them only once. The ten largest clones take up about 3% of the sample. This material consisted of tumor tissue, taken from a patient who underwent chemoradiotherapy. The receptors stem from a human donor with HPV-associated anogenital cancer.

This sequence joins TRBV30 and TRBJ1-2; D remains ambiguous. This CDR3 is built from 12 residues. Germline CDR1 GTSNPN, CDR2 SVGIG (reference sequence). Trimming removed 2 bases from V and 4 bases from J, with 8 bases in between. The CDR3 is CAWSPDTYGYTF. For the CDR3, the DNA is TGTGCCTGGAGTCCAGATACCTATGGCTACACCTTC. The variable domain in full, with the rest retrieved from reference TRBV30 and TRBJ1-2, is SQTIHQWPATLVQPVGSPLSLECTVEGTSNPNLYWYRQAAGRGLQLLFYSVGIGQISSEVPQNLSASRPQDRQFILSSKKLLLSDSGFYLCAWSPDTYGYTFGSGTRLTVV.

The chain has TRBV5-4 and TRBJ1-1, with D possibly TRBD1 on 5 matching bases. Trimming pared 4 bases from V and 5 bases from J, leaving 15 bases between. The germline V gene has CDR1 SGHNT and CDR2 YYREEE (reference sequence). This CDR3 spans 14 amino acids. The CDR3 DNA is TGTGCCAGCAGCCCAAGAGCGGGGGGGACTGAAGCTTTCTTT. Amino acids: CASSPRAGGTEAFF.

This rearrangement joins TRBV10-3 to TRBJ2-7; D may be TRBD2 (6 bases). V lost 4 bases to trimming and J lost 6 bases, with 13 bases between them. The CDR3 consists of 13 residues. Germline V CDR1 and CDR2: ENHRY, SYGVKD. CDR3: CAISGLEGREQYF. CDR3 DNA sequence: TGTGCCATCAGTGGCTTGGAGGGTCGCGAGCAGTACTTC.

This chain joins TRBV10-2 and TRBJ1-1, with TRBD1 matching over 8 bases. V gave up 8 bases and J gave up 1 base; unmatched junction bases: 9. The CDR3 totals 15 residues. The germline V gene has CDR1 WSHSY and CDR2 SAAADI. CDR3 sequence reads: CASWDRRVANTEAFF. The CDR3 DNA reads TGCGCCAGCTGGGACAGGAGGGTAGCGAACACTGAAGCTTTCTTT.

The chain couples TRBV11-2 to TRBJ2-2, with 9 positions matching TRBD2. The length of the CDR3 is 14 residues. Per germline, CDR1 SGHAT and CDR2 FQNNGV. V was pared by 4 bases and J by 7 bases, with 4 bases of the junction left unmatched. CDR3 loop: CASSSGLAIGELFF. The CDR3 DNA follows: TGTGCCAGCAGCTCGGGACTAGCTATCGGGGAGCTGTTTTTT.

The chain recombines TRBV9 with TRBJ1-6; 7 bases line up with TRBD1. V was pared by 3 bases and J by 6 bases, with 3 bases of the junction left unmatched. This CDR3 spans 14 amino acids. In germline, CDR1 is SGDLS, CDR2 YYNGEE. The CDR3 here is CASSANRGNSPLHF. DNA for the CDR3: TGTGCCAGCAGCGCAAACAGGGGTAATTCACCCCTCCACTTT.

This chain connects TRBV14 to TRBJ1-1; D uncertain. CDR1 SGHDN and CDR2 FVKESK come from the germline V gene. This CDR3 contains 18 residues. V shed 4 bases and J shed 4 bases, with 25 bases lying between them. For the CDR3, the DNA is TGTGCCAGCAGCCCCACCGGGGTAACGGGTTTCACCTTCACTGAAGCTTTCTTT. Translating it yields CASSPTGVTGFTFTEAFF.

The rearrangement joins TRBV11-3 to TRBJ2-3; TRBD2 agrees at 15 bases. Germline V gene sequence: CDR1 SGHNT, CDR2 YENEEA. The V gene end was trimmed by 1 base and the J gene end by 5 bases; junction bases not matched to a gene: 4. This CDR3 is 17 amino acids long. The CDR3 region is CASSLAGTSGRLDTQYF. For the CDR3, the DNA is TGTGCCAGCAGCTTAGCGGGGACTAGCGGGAGGTTAGATACGCAGTATTTT.

V usage is TRBV19 and J usage is TRBJ2-7; D gene unclear. V was trimmed by 6 bases and J by 6 bases, leaving 12 bases between them. The CDR3 has 12 residues. Germline V lookup: CDR1 LNHDA, CDR2 SQIVND (reference sequence). In DNA, the CDR3 is TGTGCCAGTAGAGAATTGGGATCCGAGCAGTACTTC. This sequence encodes CASRELGSEQYF.

Concerning this clone itself: The same CDR3 can be traced to other DNA sequences in this sample. The chain employs TRBV7-3 and TRBJ2-3; D not resolved. The CDR3 contains 14 residues. Germline CDR1 reads SGHTA; CDR2 reads FQGTGA. Trimming removed 5 bases at V and 2 bases at J, with 11 bases between. The DNA of the CDR3 is TGTGCCAGCAGCCCAAGCGTCTCCACAGATACGCAGTATTTT. Its protein is CASSPSVSTDTQYF.

The V call is TRBV11-3, the J call TRBJ2-2, with D possibly matching TRBD2 (5 bases). Germline-derived CDR1 and CDR2 are SGHNT and YENEEA. CDR3 length equals 15 residues. V was clipped by 4 bases and J by 1 base, with 10 bases between them. The CDR3 nucleotides read TGTGCCAGCAGCTCGATGAGGGAGAACACCGGGGAGCTGTTTTTT. As protein: CASSSMRENTGELFF.

J is TRBJ2-1 and V is TRBV14, with D uncertain. Trimming took off 3 bases at V and 0 bases at J, with 15 bases between the two ends. Germline assignment: CDR1 SGHDN and CDR2 FVKESK. The CDR3 has 17 residues. CDR3 sequence (DNA): TGTGCCAGCAGCCATACGATGTACGGTAGCTCCTACAATGAGCAGTTCTTC. It is translated as CASSHTMYGSSYNEQFF. Using reference TRBV14 and TRBJ2-1 for the parts outside the CDR3, the full variable domain is EAGVTQFPSHSVIEKGQTVTLRCDPISGHDNLYWYRRVMGKEIKFLLHFVKESKQDESGMPNNRFLAERTGGTYSTLKVQPAELEDSGVYFCASSHTMYGSSYNEQFFGPGTRLTVL.